The 9 T cell receptor beta chains listed next were all sequenced from one sample in a study of T-cell memory formation after mild COVID-19. TCRdb passed the 5' RACE reads through MiXCR, listing each CDR3 protein once. This table has 450,000 to 650,000 distinct CDR3 sequences, 20% to 25% appearing once. Sequencing was carried out using PBMCs or a T cell subset sorted from them (not recorded which). The origin of the receptors is an adult woman who had mild COVID-19 (a few samples of this study predate the infection). Cell type and time point are not known.

Only a few counts were recorded for this clonotype. V gene TRBV15 combines with J gene TRBJ2-7, with 8 bases lining up with TRBD1. Germline lookup yields CDR1 LNHNV and CDR2 YYDKDF (reference sequence). V shed 1 base and J 7 bases; nucleotides not matched to a gene: 18. CDR3 length equals 18 residues. CDR3 DNA: TGTGCCACCAGCAGAGGCAATTCCCCAGGGCAGGGGGCTGGGGAGCAGTACTTC. Translation: CATSRGNSPGQGAGEQYF.

The V call is TRBV15, the J call TRBJ2-7, with 7 bases aligning to TRBD2. The trim removed 1 base at V and 5 bases at J, leaving 5 bases unmatched. Per the germline V gene, CDR1 is LNHNV and CDR2 is YYDKDF (reference sequence). This CDR3 is 14 amino acids long. The CDR3 is CATSRAYGRNEQYF. CDR3 sequence (DNA): TGTGCCACCAGCAGAGCCTACGGGAGGAACGAGCAGTACTTC.

In DNA, the CDR3 is TGTGCCACCAGCAGGAAGGGGATGTCTAATGAAAAACTGTTTTTT. Translation gives CATSRKGMSNEKLFF. The rearrangement uses TRBV15 and TRBJ1-4; D might be TRBD1 (5 bases). The CDR3 loop spans 15 amino acids. Germline values: CDR1 LNHNV, CDR2 YYDKDF (reference sequence). The V end lost 3 bases, the J end lost 3 bases, and 11 bases lay between the germline ends. The full variable domain, completed using reference TRBV15 and TRBJ1-4, is DAMVIQNPRYQVTQFGKPVTLSCSQTLNHNVMYWYQQKSSQAPKLLFHYYDKDFNNEADTPDNFQSRRPNTSFCFLDIRSPGLGDTAMYLCATSRKGMSNEKLFFGSGTQLSVL.

This clonotype was picked up a small number of times. The chain combines TRBV6-5 with TRBJ2-4, with 9 bases fitting TRBD2. CDR3 length: 14 amino acids. From germline, CDR1 is MNHEY and CDR2 SVGAGI. V shed 5 bases and J 6 bases; nucleotides not matched to a gene: 5. CDR3 amino acids: CASSRTSVGNIQYF. CDR3 bases: TGTGCCAGCAGTAGGACTAGCGTCGGAAACATTCAGTACTTC.

In DNA form, the CDR3 reads TGTGCCAGCAGCTTAGCCCGGACACCAAAGCAGTTCTTC. This encodes CASSLARTPKQFF. This chain connects TRBV7-9 to TRBJ2-1; D might be TRBD1 (5 bases). The CDR3 totals 13 residues. CDR1 is SEHNR, CDR2 FQNEAQ, per germline (reference sequence). V was cut by 0 bases and J by 11 bases, with 11 bases left in between.

The chain carries TRBV9 and TRBJ2-5; 8 nucleotides align to TRBD2. The ends lost 4 bases at V and 1 base at J; junction bases unmatched: 6. In germline, CDR1 is SGDLS, CDR2 YYNGEE. CDR3 length: 15 residues. The CDR3 DNA follows: TGTGCCAGCAGCCCGGGGGGGGGGCTCCAAGAGACCCAGTACTTC. This sequence encodes CASSPGGGLQETQYF.

This clonotype has at least ten counts. The rearrangement uses TRBV7-9 and TRBJ2-5; D may match TRBD1 or TRBD2 (7 bases each). Germline CDR1 SEHNR, CDR2 FQNEAQ (reference sequence). CDR3 length equals 15 residues. V was pared by 5 bases and J by 0 bases, with 13 bases between. CDR3 nucleotides: TGTGCCAGCAGCCAACAGGGGACTAACCAAGAGACCCAGTACTTC. This sequence encodes CASSQQGTNQETQYF.

V and J are TRBV5-1 and TRBJ1-1, with no clear D. The CDR3 loop spans 16 amino acids. Germline-derived CDR1 and CDR2 are SGHRS and YFSETQ. Trimming pared 0 bases from V and 5 bases from J, leaving 17 bases between. The CDR3 loop is CASSLGAADYVTEAFF. The CDR3 DNA is TGCGCCAGCAGCTTGGGTGCGGCCGACTACGTGACTGAAGCTTTCTTT. The variable domain in full, with the rest retrieved from reference TRBV5-1 and TRBJ1-1, is KAGVTQTPRYLIKTRGQQVTLSCSPISGHRSVSWYQQTPGQGLQFLFEYFSETQRNKGNFPGRFSGRQFSNSRSEMNVSTLELGDSALYLCASSLGAADYVTEAFFGQGTRLTVV.

This clonotype was counted between two and nine times. The rearrangement joins TRBV9 to TRBJ1-1, with 7 bases matching TRBD1. Per germline, CDR1 SGDLS and CDR2 YYNGEE. This CDR3 comprises 15 residues. J gave up 0 bases and V 4 bases, and 6 bases lay outside the gene matches. For the CDR3, the DNA is TGTGCCAGCAGCCCTTGGGACAGCTTGAACACTGAAGCTTTCTTT. It encodes CASSPWDSLNTEAFF.